The 24 T cell receptor beta chains reported below all come from one sample, sequenced in a study of cytomegalovirus exposure and HLA in healthy donors. The PCR had 60 Vbeta and 13 Jbeta primers. Measured with immunoSEQ multiplex PCR; TCRdb has only the in-frame clones, and not every one. Here the sample spans about 120,000 clones, approximately 80% being singletons. Material for sequencing was PBMCs. The source is a human donor in good health.

The chain joins TRBV27 to TRBJ2-5, with TRBD1 matching 9 bases. V shed 6 bases, J shed 11 bases, and the junction held 31 bases outside the gene matches. The CDR3 consists of 20 residues. Germline V gene sequence: CDR1 MNHEY, CDR2 SMNVEV (reference sequence). The CDR3 here is CASSTWLGQGPQYGEEKQYF. The CDR3 bases are TGTGCCAGCAGCACATGGCTGGGACAGGGCCCCCAGTATGGGGAAGAAAAGCAGTACTTC.

The V call is TRBV5-1, the J call TRBJ2-1; TRBD1 matches at 7 bases. After removal of 3 bases from V and 7 bases from J, the junction contained 7 bases not matched to a gene. CDR1 is SGHRS, CDR2 YFSETQ, per germline. The CDR3 runs to 14 residues. CDR3 loop: CASSYGQVPNEQFF. The DNA for the CDR3 is TGCGCCAGCAGCTACGGACAGGTTCCGAATGAGCAGTTCTTC.

The chain combines TRBV5-4 with TRBJ1-3; 8 bases are a match to TRBD1. In germline, CDR1 is SGHNT, CDR2 YYREEE (reference sequence). The CDR3 runs to 16 residues. The V and J ends lost 3 bases and 0 bases, in that order; junction bases with no gene match: 5. The CDR3 region is CASSSQGASSGNTIYF. In DNA, the CDR3 is TGTGCCAGCAGCTCCCAGGGGGCGAGCTCTGGAAACACCATATATTTT.

The chain carries TRBV7-2 and TRBJ2-2; D is ambiguous. V shed 6 bases and J shed 1 base, with 6 bases lying between them. The CDR3 contains 13 residues. The V gene's germline CDR1 is SGHTA and CDR2 FQGNSA. CDR3 DNA: TGTGCCAGCAGTCCAGGGAACACCGGGGAGCTGTTTTTT. It yields the protein CASSPGNTGELFF. The full variable domain, rest sourced from reference TRBV7-2 and TRBJ2-2, is GAGVSQSPSNKVTEKGKDVELRCDPISGHTALYWYRQSLGQGLEFLIYFQGNSAPDKSGLPSDRFSAERTGGSVSTLTIQRTQQEDSAVYLCASSPGNTGELFFGEGSRLTVL.

This chain uses TRBV28 with TRBJ2-7, with 10 bases that match TRBD1. Germline V gene lookup returns CDR1 MDHEN and CDR2 SYDVKM. The CDR3 consists of 17 residues. Trimming cost V 7 bases and J 2 bases; bases outside gene matches: 14. Here the CDR3 reads CASKGQGLGNAAYEQYF. DNA for the CDR3: TGTGCCAGCAAGGGACAGGGGCTCGGCAACGCGGCCTACGAGCAGTACTTC.

V gene TRBV19 combines with J gene TRBJ1-5, with D possibly matching TRBD1 (6 bases). The CDR3 is 15 residues long. V lost 0 bases and J lost 3, with 9 bases in between. The germline gives CDR1 LNHDA, CDR2 SQIVND (reference sequence). The CDR3 region has the DNA TGTGCCAGTAGTATAGACGGACAGAACAATCAGCCCCAGCATTTT. It yields the protein CASSIDGQNNQPQHF. Full variable domain (outside the CDR3, taken from reference TRBV19 and TRBJ1-5): DGGITQSPKYLFRKEGQNVTLSCEQNLNHDAMYWYRQDPGQGLRLIYYSQIVNDFQKGDIAEGYSVSREKKESFPLTVTSAQKNPTAFYLCASSIDGQNNQPQHFGDGTRLSIL.

The rearrangement links TRBV7-8 to TRBJ2-1, with 7 bases fitting TRBD2. The germline CDR1 and CDR2 sequences are SGHVS and FQNEAQ. The CDR3 loop spans 14 amino acids. V lost 4 bases, J lost 6 bases, and 6 bases stayed unmatched. This chain's CDR3 is CASSSTTGGNEQFF. The CDR3 region has the DNA TGTGCCAGCAGCTCAACCACGGGGGGCAATGAGCAGTTCTTC.

This chain uses TRBV10-3 with TRBJ2-7, with TRBD2 matching over 12 bases. This CDR3 is 14 amino acids long. Germline CDR1 is ENHRY and CDR2 is SYGVKD. The junction had 3 bases not matched to a gene; V was cut back by 5 bases and J by 4 bases. The CDR3 coding sequence is TGTGCCATCAGTCGACTAGCGGGGGAATACGAGCAGTACTTC. This gives the protein CAISRLAGEYEQYF.

The genes are TRBV5-6 and TRBJ2-7, with 8 bases lining up with TRBD2. Germline CDR1 is SGHDT and CDR2 is YYEEEE. V lost 2 bases and J lost 2; bases outside the gene matches: 9. The CDR3 is 16 residues long. CDR3 coding DNA: TGTGCCAGCAGCTTTGAAACGGGAGGGTACCCCTACGAGCAGTACTTC. Translated: CASSFETGGYPYEQYF.

The chain combines TRBV4-1 with TRBJ1-2; a weak D match, TRBD1 (5 bases). The germline gives CDR1 MGHRA, CDR2 YSYEKL. V was pared by 1 base and J by 0 bases, with 15 bases between. The CDR3 consists of 17 residues. The DNA for the CDR3 is TGCGCCAGCAGCCAAGCTCCTGGTGACAGTCCTAACTATGGCTACACCTTC. The encoded protein is CASSQAPGDSPNYGYTF.

CDR3 in DNA: TGTGCCAGCAGCGCCTGGACTAGCGGGGAAAATACGCAGTATTTT. This codes for CASSAWTSGENTQYF. The J gene is TRBJ2-3, the V gene TRBV9; 12 bases match TRBD2. Trimming removed 3 bases from V and 7 bases from J; junction bases left unmatched: 6. The CDR3 has 15 amino acids. Germline V gene lookup returns CDR1 SGDLS and CDR2 YYNGEE.

The rearrangement links TRBV7-3 to TRBJ2-2; 8 bases agree with TRBD2. The CDR3 is 14 residues long. Germline V gene lookup returns CDR1 SGHTA and CDR2 FQGTGA. V dropped 5 bases and J dropped 7; count of bases not matched to a gene: 6. The CDR3: CASSTGGPGGELFF. The DNA for the CDR3 is TGTGCCAGCAGCACGGGGGGGCCGGGCGGGGAGCTGTTTTTT.

This chain connects TRBV7-9 to TRBJ1-5; D is undetermined. V was clipped by 1 base and J by 4 bases, with 8 bases between them. The CDR3 is made up of 14 amino acids. Germline V gene data show CDR1 as SEHNR and CDR2 as FQNEAQ (reference sequence). CDR3 DNA: TGTGCCAGCAGCTTAGTAGGACTAAATCAGCCCCAGCATTTT. Translating gives CASSLVGLNQPQHF.

The V gene is TRBV11-2, the J gene TRBJ1-1, with D maybe TRBD1 (6 bases). V lost 1 base to trimming and J lost 5 bases, with 11 bases between them. The CDR3 extends over 14 amino acids. Germline V lookup: CDR1 SGHAT, CDR2 FQNNGV. The CDR3 DNA follows: TGTGCCAGCAGCTTAGGAGGGGGTGGGACTGAAGCTTTCTTT. Its translation is CASSLGGGGTEAFF.

As DNA, the CDR3 is TGTGCCAGCAGCCAGACTACGTACGAGCAGTACTTC. As protein: CASSQTTYEQYF. The chain links TRBV14 to TRBJ2-7; tentatively, D is TRBD2 (5 bases). CDR3 length equals 12 residues. Trimming shortened V by 3 bases and J by 4 bases, and 7 bases separated the two germline ends. The germline gives CDR1 SGHDN, CDR2 FVKESK.

The chain has TRBV28 and TRBJ1-2; D is unresolved. V lost 7 bases to trimming and J lost 0 bases, with 9 bases between them. This CDR3 is 13 amino acids long. Germline V gene data show CDR1 as MDHEN and CDR2 as SYDVKM. The CDR3 loop reads CASNRVSNYGYTF. In nucleotides, the CDR3 is TGTGCCAGCAATCGGGTTTCTAACTATGGCTACACCTTC.

This clone was seen a single time. This sequence joins TRBV4-2 and TRBJ2-5, with D possibly TRBD2 on 6 matching bases. The CDR3 is 15 residues long. CDR1 LGHNA and CDR2 YNFKEQ come from the germline V gene. V gave up 0 bases and J gave up 0 bases, with 8 bases separating them. The chain's CDR3 is CASSQERGYQETQYF. CDR3 coding DNA: TGTGCCAGCAGCCAAGAACGGGGGTACCAAGAGACCCAGTACTTC.

The chain has TRBV9 and TRBJ2-3, with D unclear. V shed 3 bases and J shed 0 bases, with 14 bases lying between them. Germline values: CDR1 SGDLS, CDR2 YYNGEE. This CDR3 region has 16 residues. The CDR3, as DNA: TGTGCCAGCAGCGGGTCCTTCCTACCTAGCACAGATACGCAGTATTTT. Its translation is CASSGSFLPSTDTQYF.

DNA of the CDR3: TGTGCCAGCAGGGCCTGGAGGAACACTGAAGCTTTCTTT. Its protein is CASRAWRNTEAFF. This sequence joins TRBV6-6 and TRBJ1-1; D is unclear. Germline V lookup: CDR1 MNHNY, CDR2 SVGAGI (reference sequence). The CDR3 spans 13 residues. Trimming took 6 bases from V and 1 from J, leaving 9 bases between them.

The V call is TRBV25-1, the J call TRBJ1-5, with TRBD1 as a possible D gene (5 bases). The CDR3 runs to 15 residues. V was pared by 5 bases and J by 3 bases, with 14 bases between. Germline lookup yields CDR1 MGHDK and CDR2 SYGVNS. CDR3 DNA: TGTGCCAGCAGTACCAGGGTGGGGAACAATCAGCCCCAGCATTTT. Encoded protein: CASSTRVGNNQPQHF.

DNA of the CDR3: TGTGCCAGCAGCTTGGACAGGGGGCACTACAATGAGCAGTTCTTC. This gives the protein CASSLDRGHYNEQFF. The chain is built from TRBV7-2 and TRBJ2-1, with 11 bases aligning to TRBD1. This CDR3 has 15 amino acids. CDR1 is SGHTA, CDR2 FQGNSA, per germline. V was pared by 3 bases and J by 3 bases, with 1 base of the junction left unmatched.

This chain links TRBV10-3 with TRBJ1-3; TRBD1 might be the D (6 bases). V lost 0 bases and J 0 bases, leaving 12 bases between the germline ends. The CDR3 is 17 amino acids. Germline loops: CDR1 ENHRY, CDR2 SYGVKD. This CDR3 reads CAISESGGPLSGNTIYF. As DNA, the CDR3 is TGTGCCATCAGTGAGTCGGGGGGGCCCCTCTCTGGAAACACCATATATTTT.

About this clone itself: Germline and junction disagree at one end, which may indicate a read error. The V and J genes are TRBV6-6 and TRBJ1-1; D not resolved. Looked up from germline, CDR1 is MNHNY and CDR2 is SVGAGI (reference sequence). CDR3 length: 11 amino acids. This CDR3 is CASSTQYRNFF. The CDR3 DNA is TGTGCCAGCAGCACACAGTATCGGAATTTTTTT.

This clone was picked up a small number of times. The chain uses TRBV9 and TRBJ2-2; 11 bases are a match to TRBD2. This CDR3 has 16 amino acids. Looked up from germline, CDR1 is SGDLS and CDR2 is YYNGEE. V shed 4 bases, J shed 6 bases, and the junction held 8 bases outside the gene matches. For the CDR3, the DNA is TGTGCCAGCAGCAGGATAGCGGGGGGGTTTTCCGGGGAGCTGTTTTTT. This codes for CASSRIAGGFSGELFF.